This T cell receptor beta chain was sequenced for a study of T cells in Graves' hyperthyroidism and ophthalmopathy. Across the study: Sampling of peripheral blood happened at initial diagnosis, prior to any treatment.

Amplification of TCR beta CDR3 regions was performed using RNA transcripts as template. The HTBI set primed first-round TCR CDR3 RT-PCR. TCRdb passed the multiplex PCR reads through MiXCR, listing each CDR3 protein once. The data contain around 420,000 distinct CDR3 sequences, roughly an eighth of them singletons. This clonotype was seen repeatedly, ten times or more. With a duration under 2 months, the hyperthyroidism was newly diagnosed in patients aged 18 to 65. Diagnosis relied on clinical symptoms, serum thyroxine and TRAb, thyroid ultrasound and orbital computed tomography. Trimming stripped 5 bases from V and 4 bases from J, with 6 bases between. The CDR3 runs 11 residues.

The sequenced material came from blood. This clonotype was obtained from a woman aged 18-29 years with Graves' hyperthyroidism. V and J are TRBV12-3 or TRBV12-4 and TRBJ2-7; D not resolved. The CDR3 sequence: CASSTLYEQYF. CDR3 bases: TGTGCCAGCAGTACTCTTTACGAGCAGTACTTC.